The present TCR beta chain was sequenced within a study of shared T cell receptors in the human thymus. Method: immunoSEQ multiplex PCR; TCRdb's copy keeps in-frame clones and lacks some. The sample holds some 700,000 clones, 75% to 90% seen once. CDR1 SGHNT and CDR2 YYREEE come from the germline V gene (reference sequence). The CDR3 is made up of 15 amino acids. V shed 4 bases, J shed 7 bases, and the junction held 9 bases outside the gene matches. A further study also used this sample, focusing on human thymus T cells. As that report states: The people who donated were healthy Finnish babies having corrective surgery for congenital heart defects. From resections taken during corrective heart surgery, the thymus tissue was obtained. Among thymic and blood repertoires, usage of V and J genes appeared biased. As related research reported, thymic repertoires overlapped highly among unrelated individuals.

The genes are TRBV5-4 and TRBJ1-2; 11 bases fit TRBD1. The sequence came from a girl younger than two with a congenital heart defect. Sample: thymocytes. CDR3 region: CASSHSRDRGSGYTF. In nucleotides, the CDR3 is TGTGCCAGCAGCCACTCCCGGGACAGGGGGTCTGGCTACACCTTC.